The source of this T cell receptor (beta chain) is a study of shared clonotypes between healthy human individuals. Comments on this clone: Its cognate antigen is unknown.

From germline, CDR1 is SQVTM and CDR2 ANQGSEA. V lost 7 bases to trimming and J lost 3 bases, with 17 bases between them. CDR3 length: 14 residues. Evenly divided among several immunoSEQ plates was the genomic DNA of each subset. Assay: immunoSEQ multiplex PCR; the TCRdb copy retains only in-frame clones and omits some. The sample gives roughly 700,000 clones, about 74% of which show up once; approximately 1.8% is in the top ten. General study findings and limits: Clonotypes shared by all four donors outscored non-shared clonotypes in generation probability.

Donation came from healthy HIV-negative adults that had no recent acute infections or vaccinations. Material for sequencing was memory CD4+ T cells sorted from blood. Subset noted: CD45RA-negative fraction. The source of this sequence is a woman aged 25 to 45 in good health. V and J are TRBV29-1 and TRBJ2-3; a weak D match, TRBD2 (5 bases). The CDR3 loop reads CSARGRADTDTQYF. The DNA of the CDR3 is TGCAGCGCCCGAGGGCGGGCGGATACAGATACGCAGTATTTT.